The clone carrying this TCR beta chain was counted only a few times. Antigen unknown. This sample is part of a study of T cell repertoires in cytomegalovirus infection. TCRdb re-called the reads with MiXCR, one entry per CDR3 protein. This table holds 150,000 or so distinct CDR3 sequences, roughly 20% found once. Trimming took 4 bases from V and 0 from J, leaving 10 bases between them. This CDR3 spans 15 amino acids. CDR1 is SGHTA, CDR2 FQGTGA, per germline. The sequence derives from a human donor in good health (CMV status not recorded). Some clones in this sample may be carry-over from other donors' samples. The chain couples TRBV7-3 to TRBJ2-1, with unresolved D. The source material was CD8+ T cells from cultured PBMCs, sampled from culture after CMV antigen stimulation. DNA of the CDR3: TGTGCCAGCAGCTCCCTTGGTGGCTCCTACAATGAGCAGTTCTTC. Encoded protein: CASSSLGGSYNEQFF.